These T cell receptor beta chains were read from a single sample in a study of Tregs in tolerant kidney transplant recipients. Repertoires were generated with immunoSEQ multiplex PCR, while TCRdb's copy carries only in-frame clones and drops some. Among 100,000 to 150,000 clones listed, about 90% were seen once. Sequenced material: CD4+ T cells from blood. The receptors originated from a human donor in good health. Each CDR3 is given with its conserved first and last residue. The D gene is left open where the match is weak. The size entry is marked missing in some rows and otherwise reads once, few, many or a size class.

clone size	J gene	V gene	D gene	CDR3 protein	CDR3 DNA
NA	TRBJ2-1	TRBV4-1	NA	CASSPGNNEQFF	TGCGCCAGCAGTCCAGGGAACAATGAGCAGTTCTTC
once	TRBJ2-7	TRBV4-1	NA	CASSLLLTASYEQYF	TGCGCCAGCAGCCTCTTACTGACAGCCTCCTACGAGCAGTACTTC
NA	TRBJ2-1	TRBV11-2	TRBD1	CASSLDIWGQGALEQFF	TGTGCCAGCAGCTTAGATATCTGGGGACAGGGGGCTCTGGAGCAGTTCTTC
NA	TRBJ2-5	TRBV5-1	NA	CASSLPRGGGETQYF	TGCGCCAGCAGCTTGCCCAGGGGGGGCGGAGAGACCCAGTACTTC
NA	TRBJ2-2	TRBV7-2	TRBD2	CASSLLAANTGELFF	TGTGCCAGCAGCTTACTAGCGGCGAACACCGGGGAGCTGTTTTTT
NA	TRBJ1-5	TRBV2	NA	CASNEDLVYQPQHF	TGTGCCAGCAACGAGGATCTGGTATATCAGCCCCAGCATTTT
once	TRBJ1-2	TRBV7-2	TRBD1	CASSPGTGGHGYTF	TGTGCCAGCAGCCCCGGGACAGGGGGCCATGGCTACACCTTC
NA	TRBJ2-5	TRBV5-6	NA	CASSLQQVRETQYF	TGTGCCAGCAGCTTGCAACAGGTTAGGGAGACCCAGTACTTC
NA	TRBJ2-3	TRBV4-1	NA	CASSQGYGGLSTDTQYF	TGCGCCAGCAGCCAAGGGTACGGGGGGCTTAGCACAGATACGCAGTATTTT
NA	TRBJ1-3	TRBV5-6	NA	CASSFTDRITGNTIYF	TGTGCCAGCAGCTTCACCGACAGGATTACTGGAAACACCATATATTTT
NA	TRBJ2-4	TRBV19	NA	CASSVIGPVLAKNIQYF	TGTGCCAGTAGTGTAATCGGACCGGTACTAGCCAAAAACATTCAGTACTTC
NA	TRBJ2-7	TRBV6-5	NA	CASSYYGGTSAYEQYF	TGTGCCAGCAGTTACTACGGCGGGACCTCTGCCTACGAGCAGTACTTC
NA	TRBJ1-1	TRBV7-9	NA	CASSLGQGENTEAFF	TGTGCCAGCAGCTTAGGGCAGGGCGAGAACACTGAAGCTTTCTTT
NA	TRBJ1-2	TRBV6-6	NA	CASSPGPSNYGYTF	TGTGCCAGCAGTCCCGGACCGTCTAACTATGGCTACACCTTC
NA	TRBJ2-1	TRBV29-1	NA	CSVGRTTDNEQFF	TGCAGCGTTGGGAGAACGACCGACAATGAGCAGTTCTTC
NA	TRBJ2-5	TRBV25-1	TRBD2	CASSERRGGAGETQYF	TGTGCCAGCAGTGAAAGGCGGGGCGGAGCGGGGGAGACCCAGTACTTC
once	TRBJ1-3	TRBV19	NA	CASSIGPASGNTIYF	TGTGCCAGTAGTATAGGACCTGCCTCTGGAAACACCATATATTTT
NA	TRBJ2-6	TRBV6-5	NA	CASSSSRSGANVLTF	TGTGCCAGCAGTTCCTCTCGCTCTGGGGCCAACGTCCTGACTTTC
NA	TRBJ2-3	TRBV6-6	TRBD1	CASSKGASTDTQYF	TGTGCCAGCTCGAAGGGGGCTAGCACAGATACGCAGTATTTT
NA	TRBJ2-2	TRBV4-1	NA	CASSLGHYTGELFF	TGCGCCAGCAGCCTGGGACACTACACCGGGGAGCTGTTTTTT
NA	TRBJ1-2	TRBV6-1	NA	CASSEGINYGYTF	TGTGCCAGCAGTGAAGGGATAAACTATGGCTACACCTTC
NA	TRBJ1-1	TRBV5-1	TRBD1	CASSLDRGEVNTEAFF	TGCGCCAGCAGCTTGGACAGGGGAGAGGTGAACACTGAAGCTTTCTTT
NA	TRBJ1-1	TRBV15	NA	CATSRGGTGNTEAFF	TGTGCCACCAGCAGAGGAGGGACGGGGAACACTGAAGCTTTCTTT
few	TRBJ2-3	TRBV19	NA	CASSSLDTDTQYF	TGTGCCAGTAGTTCTTTGGACACAGATACGCAGTATTTT
NA	TRBJ2-7	TRBV9	NA	CASSDDQYEQYF	TGTGCCAGCAGCGATGACCAATACGAGCAGTACTTC
once	TRBJ1-2	TRBV7-2	TRBD1	CASSSRGPYGYTF	TGTGCCAGCAGCAGCAGGGGGCCCTATGGCTACACCTTC
NA	TRBJ2-2	TRBV11-3	TRBD1	CASSPGGAGELFF	TGTGCCAGCAGCCCAGGGGGCGCCGGGGAGCTGTTTTTT
NA	TRBJ1-1	TRBV6-5	NA	CASTPGGRGSTEAFF	TGTGCCAGCACCCCCGGGGGGCGAGGTAGCACTGAAGCTTTCTTT
NA	TRBJ1-5	TRBV6-5	NA	CASSRGGGAQPQHF	TGTGCCAGCAGTCGGGGTGGGGGAGCACAGCCCCAGCATTTT
NA	TRBJ1-2	TRBV2	NA	CASSDQGNYGYTF	TGTGCCAGCAGTGATCAGGGAAACTATGGCTACACCTTC
NA	TRBJ2-7	TRBV5-1	TRBD1	CASSSSPGQIYEQYF	TGCGCCAGCAGCTCTTCCCCGGGACAGATTTACGAGCAGTACTTC
NA	TRBJ1-5	TRBV7-8	TRBD1	CASSLDHRGSNQPQHF	TGTGCCAGCAGCTTAGATCACAGGGGAAGCAATCAGCCCCAGCATTTT
NA	TRBJ2-7	TRBV6-1	TRBD2	CASSESLARSYEQYF	TGTGCCAGCAGTGAATCACTAGCGAGGTCCTACGAGCAGTACTTC
NA	TRBJ1-3	TRBV30	NA	CACRDKRNTIYF	TGTGCCTGCCGGGACAAAAGAAACACCATATATTTT
NA	TRBJ2-7	TRBV7-9	TRBD1	CASSPGQGVYEQYF	TGTGCCAGCAGCCCGGGACAGGGGGTGTACGAGCAGTACTTC
NA	TRBJ1-1	TRBV6-1	NA	CASSESGRRTEAFF	TGTGCCAGCAGTGAGTCGGGCAGAAGAACTGAAGCTTTCTTT
NA	TRBJ2-2	TRBV9	NA	CASSRDTNTGELFF	TGTGCCAGCAGCAGGGACACGAACACCGGGGAGCTGTTTTTT
few	TRBJ1-2	TRBV10-3	NA	CAISEKGNYGYTF	TGTGCCATCAGTGAGAAAGGGAACTATGGCTACACCTTC
NA	TRBJ2-2	TRBV7-8	TRBD2	CASTSGRNTGELFF	TGTGCCAGTACTAGCGGGAGGAACACCGGGGAGCTGTTTTTT
NA	TRBJ1-4	TRBV4-1	NA	CASSQDRGNPNEKLFF	TGCGCCAGCAGCCAAGATCGAGGGAATCCTAATGAAAAACTGTTTTTT
NA	TRBJ2-3	TRBV10-3	TRBD2	CAIRGTSGGFTDTQYF	TGTGCCATCAGGGGGACTAGCGGGGGATTCACAGATACGCAGTATTTT
NA	TRBJ2-7	TRBV2	NA	CASSDPYYEQYF	TGTGCCAGCAGTGACCCGTATTACGAGCAGTACTTC
once	TRBJ2-5	TRBV7-8	TRBD2	CASSLAAGGPQETQYF	TGTGCCAGCAGCTTAGCGGCGGGAGGCCCCCAAGAGACCCAGTACTTC
NA	TRBJ2-7	TRBV11-2	TRBD1	CASRLWAGGGYEQYF	TGTGCCAGCAGACTCTGGGCAGGGGGCGGGTACGAGCAGTACTTC
once	TRBJ2-1	TRBV19	NA	CASSIRTGRGNEQFF	TGTGCCAGTAGTATACGAACAGGGAGAGGCAATGAGCAGTTCTTC
NA	TRBJ2-7	TRBV7-6	NA	CASSLAREGVYEQYF	TGTGCCAGCAGCTTAGCGCGGGAAGGGGTCTACGAGCAGTACTTC
NA	TRBJ1-1	TRBV7-8	TRBD1	CASSLVGGQGGTEAFF	TGTGCCAGCAGCTTAGTAGGTGGACAGGGAGGCACTGAAGCTTTCTTT
NA	TRBJ2-1	TRBV19	NA	CASSIGAGLNEQFF	TGTGCCAGTAGTATAGGGGCAGGACTCAATGAGCAGTTCTTC
NA	TRBJ2-2	TRBV2	NA	CASRGTIRQGPDGELFF	TGTGCCAGCCGCGGAACGATTAGGCAGGGGCCCGACGGGGAGCTGTTTTTT
NA	TRBJ1-1	TRBV6-6	NA	CASSYKPDTEAFF	TGTGCCAGCAGCTATAAACCGGACACTGAAGCTTTCTTT
NA	TRBJ2-3	TRBV6-5	TRBD1	CASSPGTGAVDTQYF	TGTGCCAGCAGTCCCGGGACAGGGGCAGTAGATACGCAGTATTTT
NA	TRBJ1-1	TRBV5-1	NA	CASSLGLGQLNTEAFF	TGCGCCAGCAGCTTGGGTTTGGGGCAGTTAAACACTGAAGCTTTCTTT
NA	TRBJ1-4	TRBV30	NA	CAWSGGTNEKLFF	TGTGCCTGGAGTGGCGGGACTAATGAAAAACTGTTTTTT
NA	TRBJ2-3	TRBV5-1	TRBD2	CASSLVVAGADTQYF	TGCGCCAGCAGCTTGGTGGTAGCGGGAGCAGATACGCAGTATTTT